These 30 T cell receptor beta chains originate from one sample sequenced in a study of shared clonotypes between healthy human individuals. Libraries were prepared by immunoSEQ multiplex PCR; TCRdb keeps only in-frame clonotypes and omits some of them. The sample carries under 750,000 clones, 72% recorded once. Sequences were obtained from memory CD4+ T cells sorted from blood. Documented subset: CD45RA-negative fraction. These receptor sequences come from a woman aged 25 to 45 in good health.

The V call is TRBV2, the J call TRBJ1-2; D gene ambiguous. The CDR3 spans 14 residues. CDR1 SNHLY and CDR2 FYNNEI come from the germline V gene. Trimming shortened V by 5 bases and J by 2 bases, and 12 bases separated the two germline ends. The CDR3 DNA reads TGTGCCAGCAGTCCACCGACCTTGAACTATGGCTACACCTTC. This encodes CASSPPTLNYGYTF.

The chain employs TRBV27 and TRBJ1-5; D possibly corresponds to TRBD1 (5 bases). This CDR3 has 16 residues. V was pared by 6 bases and J by 2 bases, with 17 bases between. The germline CDR1 and CDR2 sequences are MNHEY and SMNVEV (reference sequence). Written as DNA, the CDR3 is TGTGCCAGCAGGGAGGAGGGGAAGTTGGGCAATCAGCCCCAGCATTTT. This sequence encodes CASREEGKLGNQPQHF.

Regarding this clone: Other DNA sequences in this sample translate to the same CDR3. V gene TRBV6-5 combines with J gene TRBJ2-7, with 7 bases identical to TRBD1. Per germline, CDR1 MNHEY and CDR2 SVGAGI. This CDR3 has 14 residues. V was pared by 3 bases and J by 1 base, with 3 bases of the junction left unmatched. CDR3 residues: CASSYRGQSYEQYF. CDR3 nucleotide sequence: TGTGCCAGCAGTTATAGGGGACAGTCCTACGAGCAGTACTTC.

This clone appeared a single time. This chain uses TRBV27 with TRBJ2-1; 8 bases fit TRBD2. Germline values: CDR1 MNHEY, CDR2 SMNVEV (reference sequence). This CDR3 spans 16 amino acids. Trimming cost V 5 bases and J 8 bases; bases outside gene matches: 14. CDR3 DNA: TGTGCCAGCAGTACACGAACTAGCGGAGAAAAGGATGAGCAGTTCTTC. The encoded protein is CASSTRTSGEKDEQFF.

The rearrangement links TRBV18 to TRBJ1-2, with D unclear. This CDR3 has 11 residues. Germline V gives CDR1 KGHSH, CDR2 LQKENI. Between the trimmed V and J ends, which lost 3 bases and 6 bases, there was a span of 5 bases. CDR3 in amino acids: CASSPMDGYTF. The DNA of the CDR3 is TGTGCCAGCTCACCTATGGATGGCTACACCTTC.

CDR3 region: CASSLPGSGNTIYF. CDR3 DNA sequence: TGTGCCAGCAGTTTACCCGGCTCTGGAAACACCATATATTTT. The rearrangement uses TRBV28 and TRBJ1-3; D gene ambiguous. Trimming cost V 2 bases and J 0 bases, with 5 bases left between them. Germline CDR1 and CDR2: MDHEN and SYDVKM. The CDR3 sequence is 14 residues long.

The V gene is TRBV28, the J gene TRBJ2-6; D not resolved. Germline CDR1 MDHEN, CDR2 SYDVKM. The V end was cut by 2 bases, the J end by 7 bases, with 12 bases between. There are 15 residues in the CDR3. This chain's CDR3 is CASSLVNVGANVLTF. CDR3 bases: TGTGCCAGCAGTTTAGTTAACGTGGGAGCCAACGTCCTGACTTTC.

In regard to this clone: In the same sample, other DNA sequences code for this CDR3. The gene calls are TRBV5-1 and TRBJ2-5; 8 bases fit TRBD1. V dropped 0 bases and J dropped 4; count of bases not matched to a gene: 5. The germline V gene encodes CDR1 SGHRS and CDR2 YFSETQ. CDR3 length: 15 residues. CDR3 region: CASSLVPGGTETQYF. The CDR3 nucleotides read TGCGCCAGCAGCTTGGTTCCAGGGGGCACAGAGACCCAGTACTTC.

V and J are TRBV10-3 and TRBJ2-7; the D is unclear. V was trimmed by 4 bases and J by 7 bases, leaving 8 bases between them. The CDR3 runs 11 residues. The germline gives CDR1 ENHRY, CDR2 SYGVKD. The CDR3 loop is CAISGLGEQYF. DNA of the CDR3: TGTGCCATCAGTGGGTTGGGTGAGCAGTACTTC.

The chain employs TRBV11-2 and TRBJ2-7; 12 bases align to TRBD2. The germline gives CDR1 SGHAT, CDR2 FQNNGV. The CDR3 length is 16 residues. Trimming at V came to 1 base and at J to 3 bases, leaving 4 bases not matched to a gene. CDR3 in amino acids: CASSLGLAGGGYEQYF. The DNA of the CDR3 is TGTGCCAGCAGCTTAGGGCTAGCGGGAGGGGGCTACGAGCAGTACTTC.

V and J are TRBV19 and TRBJ2-2, with TRBD2 matching over 8 bases. CDR3 size: 14 residues. Germline trimming cut 6 bases from V and 5 bases from J; bases unmatched to any gene: 5. Germline V gene data show CDR1 as LNHDA and CDR2 as SQIVND (reference sequence). Written as DNA, the CDR3 is TGTGCCAGTAGACTAGCGGCGACGACCGGGGAGCTGTTTTTT. Its translation is CASRLAATTGELFF.

The chain is built from TRBV11-2 and TRBJ2-2, with D tentatively TRBD1 or TRBD2 (5 bases each). This CDR3 contains 16 residues. The germline V and J ends were trimmed by 6 bases and 4 bases, with 18 bases remaining between them. Looked up from germline, CDR1 is SGHAT and CDR2 is FQNNGV. The CDR3 bases are TGTGCCAGCAGACCCTTAAGGGACCGCCGCACCGGGGAGCTGTTTTTT. Translated, it gives CASRPLRDRRTGELFF.

J is TRBJ1-5 and V is TRBV28, with D possibly TRBD1 on 5 matching bases. The V end was cut by 8 bases, the J end by 7 bases, with 18 bases between. CDR3 size: 14 residues. Germline V gives CDR1 MDHEN, CDR2 SYDVKM. The CDR3 is CASGTPHGVQPQHF. The CDR3 bases are TGTGCCAGCGGGACTCCACACGGAGTCCAGCCCCAGCATTTT.

The rearrangement links TRBV7-8 to TRBJ2-5; TRBD2 aligns across 9 bases. The CDR3 is 16 amino acids. The germline CDR1 and CDR2 sequences are SGHVS and FQNEAQ. After removal of 1 base from V and 3 bases from J, the junction contained 6 bases not matched to a gene. Here the CDR3 DNA reads TGTGCCAGCAGCTTAGTATTCCTAGCGGGGAAAGAGACCCAGTACTTC. It codes for CASSLVFLAGKETQYF.

V gene TRBV11-2 combines with J gene TRBJ2-2; D possibly corresponds to TRBD1 (6 bases). Looked up from germline, CDR1 is SGHAT and CDR2 is FQNNGV. Trimming stripped 2 bases from V and 5 bases from J, with 9 bases between. This CDR3 has 14 residues. The CDR3 DNA sequence: TGTGCCAGCAGCTTATACAGGGTTACCGGGGAGCTGTTTTTT. Translating it yields CASSLYRVTGELFF.

The rearrangement joins TRBV5-8 to TRBJ1-4, with TRBD1 identical over 10 bases. CDR3 length: 16 amino acids. Germline trimming cut 3 bases from V and 4 bases from J; bases unmatched to any gene: 6. Germline V CDR1 and CDR2: SGHTS, YDEGEE. In DNA, the CDR3 is TGTGCCAGCAGCTCAGGGACAGGGGCCTATAATGAAAAACTGTTTTTT. Translated: CASSSGTGAYNEKLFF.

Turning to this clone: This sample also contains other DNA sequences that code for the same CDR3. This chain joins TRBV9 and TRBJ2-1; TRBD2 aligns across 15 bases. The J segment lost 10 bases and the V segment lost 0 bases, leaving 5 bases of the junction unmatched. CDR1 is SGDLS and CDR2 is YYNGEE in the germline V gene. The CDR3 is made up of 16 amino acids. This CDR3 is CASSVGTSGRATEQFF. The CDR3 DNA is TGTGCCAGCAGCGTAGGGACTAGCGGGAGGGCCACGGAGCAGTTCTTC.

The CDR3 protein is CASSRTLRGLTDTQYF. CDR3 bases: TGTGCCAGCAGCCGAACCCTCCGGGGCCTCACAGATACGCAGTATTTT. The rearrangement joins TRBV7-9 to TRBJ2-3; D may match TRBD1 or TRBD2 (5 bases each). Trimming cost V 5 bases and J 2 bases, with 17 bases left between them. The CDR3 runs 16 residues. Per the germline V gene, CDR1 is SEHNR and CDR2 is FQNEAQ (reference sequence).

This clone was counted between two and nine times. This rearrangement joins TRBV6-5 to TRBJ1-1; a possible D gene is TRBD1 (5 bases). Germline V gene sequence: CDR1 MNHEY, CDR2 SVGAGI. Trimming removed 5 bases at V and 0 bases at J, with 13 bases between. The CDR3 runs to 15 residues. CDR3 DNA: TGTGCCAGCAGTATAGGTGGGGCAATGAACACTGAAGCTTTCTTT. It encodes CASSIGGAMNTEAFF.

This chain uses TRBV28 with TRBJ1-4; tentative D call: TRBD1 (6 bases). Trimming pared 6 bases from V and 5 bases from J, leaving 13 bases between. Germline V gene data show CDR1 as MDHEN and CDR2 as SYDVKM. This CDR3 comprises 14 residues. This CDR3 is CASRTGTSNEKLFF. DNA for the CDR3: TGTGCCAGCAGAACCGGGACATCGAATGAAAAACTGTTTTTT.

This clone appeared many times. The chain recombines TRBV19 with TRBJ2-7, with TRBD2 matching over 7 bases. Trimming at V came to 4 bases and at J to 2 bases, leaving 5 bases not matched to a gene. CDR1 is LNHDA, CDR2 SQIVND, per germline (reference sequence). CDR3 length: 14 residues. This CDR3 reads CASSKSGITYEQYF. DNA of the CDR3: TGTGCCAGTAGTAAAAGCGGGATAACCTACGAGCAGTACTTC.

Turning to this clone: The sample carries other DNA sequences with the same CDR3. V is TRBV11-2 and J is TRBJ2-6; D not resolved. This CDR3 region has 14 residues. The ends were cut back, 3 bases at V and 2 bases at J, with 5 bases in the middle. Germline lookup yields CDR1 SGHAT and CDR2 FQNNGV. The CDR3 here is CASSLGTGANVLTF. The CDR3 nucleotides read TGTGCCAGCAGCTTGGGGACTGGGGCCAACGTCCTGACTTTC. The entire variable domain, with the rest obtained from reference TRBV11-2 and TRBJ2-6, is as follows: EAGVAQSPRYKIIEKRQSVAFWCNPISGHATLYWYQQILGQGPKLLIQFQNNGVVDDSQLPKDRFSAERLKGVDSTLKIQPAKLEDSAVYLCASSLGTGANVLTFGAGSRLTVL.

This clone was seen a single time. This chain links TRBV5-4 with TRBJ2-6, with D possibly being TRBD1 (6 bases). CDR1 is SGHNT and CDR2 is YYREEE in the germline V gene (reference sequence). V was clipped by 5 bases and J by 1 base, with 16 bases between them. The CDR3 runs to 17 residues. CDR3 bases: TGTGCCAGCAGATTCTTACAGGGTTCGTCTGGGGCCAACGTCCTGACTTTC. Its translation: CASRFLQGSSGANVLTF.

This chain links TRBV5-1 with TRBJ2-2, with D unresolved. There are 15 residues in the CDR3. CDR1 and CDR2 (germline): SGHRS, YFSETQ. With 1 base removed from V and 0 bases from J, the gap between germline ends came to 7 bases. CDR3 protein: CASSLKIPNTGELFF. The CDR3, as DNA: TGCGCCAGCAGCTTGAAGATCCCGAACACCGGGGAGCTGTTTTTT.

The genes are TRBV18 and TRBJ1-5; maybe TRBD1 (6 bases). The CDR3 covers 14 residues. Trimming shortened V by 4 bases and J by 1 base, and 8 bases separated the two germline ends. Germline V CDR1 and CDR2: KGHSH, LQKENI. CDR3 amino acids: CASSLGQSNQPQHF. The CDR3 DNA is TGTGCCAGCTCACTAGGACAGAGCAATCAGCCCCAGCATTTT.

This sequence joins TRBV7-3 and TRBJ2-5; D ambiguous. Germline CDR1 SGHTA, CDR2 FQGTGA. CDR3 length equals 11 residues. Deletions cut 6 bases from V and 5 bases from J, with 7 bases between. This chain's CDR3 is CASSQGETQYF. CDR3 nucleotide sequence: TGTGCCAGCAGTCAAGGGGAGACCCAGTACTTC.

The table lists this clone with a count of one. V gene TRBV11-2 combines with J gene TRBJ2-5; D uncertain. Germline CDR1 is SGHAT and CDR2 is FQNNGV. CDR3 length: 13 amino acids. V was trimmed by 4 bases and J by 5 bases, leaving 11 bases between them. The CDR3 nucleotides are TGTGCCAGCAGCTCAATTAATGAGGAGACCCAGTACTTC. Its protein product is CASSSINEETQYF.

The table lists this clone with many counts. The chain combines TRBV28 with TRBJ1-1; maybe TRBD1 (5 bases). This CDR3 has 12 residues. From germline, CDR1 is MDHEN and CDR2 SYDVKM. Trimming took 7 bases from V and 7 from J, leaving 13 bases between them. CDR3 region: CASTRFRGEAFF. The CDR3 nucleotides are TGTGCCAGCACCCGTTTTAGGGGTGAAGCTTTCTTT.

This clone appeared a few times. This chain connects TRBV5-4 to TRBJ1-2, with TRBD1 as a possible D gene (5 bases). The germline V gene has CDR1 SGHNT and CDR2 YYREEE (reference sequence). This CDR3 has 15 residues. The V end was cut by 2 bases, the J end by 0 bases, with 11 bases between. The CDR3, as DNA: TGTGCCAGCAGCTTAATGCAGGGAGCTAACTATGGCTACACCTTC. It translates to CASSLMQGANYGYTF.

This clone has more than one count but fewer than ten. The chain links TRBV7-9 to TRBJ1-4; 7 nucleotides agree with TRBD1. CDR1 and CDR2 (germline): SEHNR, FQNEAQ (reference sequence). J gave up 7 bases and V 7 bases, and 12 bases lay outside the gene matches. The CDR3 runs 15 residues. The CDR3, as DNA: TGTGCCAGCATCAAACAGGGGCTAGGAGGTGAAAAACTGTTTTTT. Encoded protein: CASIKQGLGGEKLFF.